Listed here is a single TCR beta chain. The antigen is not known. The CDR3 has 14 residues. V lost 6 bases, J lost 2 bases, and 5 bases stayed unmatched. Germline CDR1 reads MNHNS; CDR2 reads SASEGT. The data were taken from a study of PD-L1 blockade in urothelial cancer. At the level of the study: Before enrollment, 0 to 3 chemotherapy regimens had been given to patients. Whole-study findings and limits: At the 3-week point, tumor-associated blood clones expanded more in durable-benefit patients.

Measured with immunoSEQ multiplex PCR; TCRdb has only the in-frame clones, and not every one. The sample lists around 80,000 clones; under 95% were seen once. Time point denoted: peripheral blood 6 weeks after treatment start. This receptor was identified in a woman older than 75 with urothelial cancer. The sequencing here drew on PBMCs, taken around atezolizumab (anti-PD-L1) treatment. The genes are TRBV6-1 and TRBJ2-3, with TRBD2 matching over 7 bases. CDR3 protein: CASRLAGPTDTQYF. The CDR3 coding sequence is TGTGCCAGCAGGTTAGCGGGCCCCACAGATACGCAGTATTTT.